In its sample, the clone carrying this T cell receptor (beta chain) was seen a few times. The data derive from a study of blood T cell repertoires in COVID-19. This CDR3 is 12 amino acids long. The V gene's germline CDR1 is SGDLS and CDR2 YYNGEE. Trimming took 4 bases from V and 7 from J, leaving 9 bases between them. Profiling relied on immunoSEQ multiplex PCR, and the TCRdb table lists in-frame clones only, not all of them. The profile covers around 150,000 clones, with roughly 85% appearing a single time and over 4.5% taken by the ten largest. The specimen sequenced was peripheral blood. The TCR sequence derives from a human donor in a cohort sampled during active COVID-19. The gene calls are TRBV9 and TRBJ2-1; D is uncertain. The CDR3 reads CASSPLENEQFF. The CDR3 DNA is TGTGCCAGCAGCCCGTTAGAAAATGAGCAGTTCTTC. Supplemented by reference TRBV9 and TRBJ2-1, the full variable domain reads DSGVTQTPKHLITATGQRVTLRCSPRSGDLSVYWYQQSLDQGLQFLIQYYNGEERAKGNILERFSAQQFPDLHSELNLSSLELGDSALYFCASSPLENEQFFGPGTRLTVL.